This T cell receptor (beta chain) was sequenced during a study of cytomegalovirus exposure and HLA in healthy donors. Study observations and caveats: A few chains tied to CMV proved CMV antigen-specific in vitro.

Comments on this clone: The antigen remains unidentified.

Between the trimmed V and J ends, which lost 6 bases and 1 base, there was a span of 13 bases. This CDR3 is 14 amino acids long. Germline CDR1 SGDLS, CDR2 YYNGEE. The PCR had 60 Vbeta and 13 Jbeta primers. The protocol was immunoSEQ multiplex PCR, while the TCRdb copy is restricted to in-frame clones and leaves out a portion. The table has about 160,000 clones, roughly 80% seen once. This TCR derives from a man aged 50 to 59 in good health and CMV-seropositive. Sequenced material: PBMCs. V and J are TRBV9 and TRBJ1-2; D is possibly TRBD1 (6 bases). CDR3 DNA sequence: TGTGCCAGCACCGAGGGGGACCTTAACTATGGCTACACCTTC. Translation gives CASTEGDLNYGYTF. The whole variable domain, remainder taken from reference TRBV9 and TRBJ1-2, is DSGVTQTPKHLITATGQRVTLRCSPRSGDLSVYWYQQSLDQGLQFLIQYYNGEERAKGNILERFSAQQFPDLHSELNLSSLELGDSALYFCASTEGDLNYGYTFGSGTRLTVV.